The 22 T cell receptor beta chains reported below all come from one sample, sequenced in a study of blood T cells in healthy people across ages. Primers used in a second PCR of about 6 to 11 cycles were a sample-barcoded 5' primer and a J-beta primer mix. TCRdb re-derived calls from the 5' RACE reads in MiXCR, one entry per CDR3 protein. The table records 600,000 to 650,000 distinct CDR3 sequences, around 54% of them present only once. Sequenced sample: blood. These receptors all stem from a man aged 60 to 75 in good health.

This clonotype was seen a few times. V and J are TRBV9 and TRBJ2-4; TRBD2 matches at 7 bases. The CDR3 covers 14 residues. The trim removed 4 bases at V and 5 bases at J, leaving 6 bases unmatched. Germline assignment: CDR1 SGDLS and CDR2 YYNGEE. The CDR3 DNA reads TGTGCCAGCAGCTTCCAGGCGGGGGAAAACATTCAGTACTTC. Amino acids: CASSFQAGENIQYF.

This chain joins TRBV20-1 and TRBJ2-7, with D perhaps matching TRBD1 (5 bases). Trimming shortened V by 2 bases and J by 3 bases, and 11 bases separated the two germline ends. There are 13 residues in the CDR3. Germline CDR1 and CDR2: DFQATT and SNEGSKA (reference sequence). The CDR3 here is CSARQVGHYEQYF. In nucleotides, the CDR3 is TGCAGTGCTAGACAGGTGGGGCACTACGAGCAGTACTTC.

This chain connects TRBV20-1 to TRBJ2-1, with 8 nucleotides matching TRBD1. V trimming: 6 bases; J trimming: 2 bases; junction bases outside the gene matches: 9. Germline lookup yields CDR1 DFQATT and CDR2 SNEGSKA (reference sequence). This CDR3 comprises 15 residues. The chain's CDR3 is CSAEGTGSAYNEQFF. For the CDR3, the DNA is TGCAGTGCAGAAGGGACAGGATCGGCCTACAATGAGCAGTTCTTC.

This clonotype was counted only a few times. J is TRBJ2-5 and V is TRBV7-8, with 11 bases identical to TRBD2. The CDR3 contains 18 residues. V trimming: 5 bases; J trimming: 5 bases; junction bases outside the gene matches: 16. Germline CDR1 SGHVS, CDR2 FQNEAQ. The CDR3 coding sequence is TGTGCCAGCAGCCCACGTGGGCTAGCGGGGGGCCAGTGGGAGACCCAGTACTTC. Residues: CASSPRGLAGGQWETQYF.

This clonotype was observed a handful of times. This chain uses TRBV7-2 with TRBJ2-5, with TRBD2 matching over 13 bases. Trimming cost V 5 bases and J 5 bases; bases outside gene matches: 8. This CDR3 is 16 amino acids long. Germline CDR1 is SGHTA and CDR2 is FQGNSA. CDR3 coding DNA: TGTGCCAGCAGCCTACGGACTAGCGGGGGAGCGGAGACCCAGTACTTC. This sequence encodes CASSLRTSGGAETQYF.

This clonotype was detected many times. The chain joins TRBV3-1 to TRBJ2-7; 7 nucleotides line up with TRBD2. This CDR3 spans 13 amino acids. The trim removed 1 base at V and 6 bases at J, leaving 3 bases unmatched. Germline CDR1 is LGHDT and CDR2 is YNNKEL (reference sequence). CDR3 sequence (DNA): TGTGCCAGCAGCCAAGTCCCGGGAGGCGAGCAGTACTTC. This codes for CASSQVPGGEQYF.

The chain joins TRBV29-1 to TRBJ2-1; D is tentatively TRBD1 or TRBD2 (6 bases each). Trimming took off 5 bases at V and 5 bases at J, with 16 bases between the two ends. Germline lookup yields CDR1 SQVTM and CDR2 ANQGSEA. The CDR3 is made up of 14 amino acids. The CDR3 reads CSVFSRGLHNEQFF. The CDR3 bases are TGCAGCGTTTTCAGTCGGGGGCTCCACAATGAGCAGTTCTTC.

The chain recombines TRBV11-2 with TRBJ1-4; 7 bases align to TRBD1. Trimming took 4 bases from V and 12 from J; bases not matched to a gene: 11. Germline V lookup: CDR1 SGHAT, CDR2 FQNNGV. The CDR3 loop spans 14 amino acids. CDR3 coding DNA: TGTGCCAGCAGCTCCAGACAGGGCAGAGGGGAACTGTTTTTT. Its protein product is CASSSRQGRGELFF. The whole variable domain, filled in from reference TRBV11-2 and TRBJ1-4, reads EAGVAQSPRYKIIEKRQSVAFWCNPISGHATLYWYQQILGQGPKLLIQFQNNGVVDDSQLPKDRFSAERLKGVDSTLKIQPAKLEDSAVYLCASSSRQGRGELFFGSGTQLSVL.

This clonotype was detected many times. The chain recombines TRBV28 with TRBJ1-2; no definite D call. The germline CDR1 and CDR2 sequences are MDHEN and SYDVKM. CDR3 size: 11 residues. Between the trimmed V and J ends, which lost 3 bases and 4 bases, there was a span of 3 bases. In nucleotides, the CDR3 is TGTGCCAGCAGTTTTGGCTATGGCTACACCTTC. Its protein product is CASSFGYGYTF.

This clonotype was seen a handful of times. The chain couples TRBV20-1 to TRBJ2-6, with D perhaps TRBD1 (6 bases). Germline V gene data show CDR1 as DFQATT and CDR2 as SNEGSKA (reference sequence). The CDR3 has 15 amino acids. V lost 3 bases, J lost 1 base, and 10 bases lay in between. The CDR3 nucleotides are TGCAGTGCTAGGACTACAGGGTCTGGGGCCAACGTCCTGACTTTC. It encodes CSARTTGSGANVLTF.

The rearrangement uses TRBV6-1 and TRBJ1-1; 9 bases are a match to TRBD1. Germline-derived CDR1 and CDR2 are MNHNS and SASEGT. CDR3 length: 15 amino acids. The trim removed 2 bases at V and 3 bases at J, leaving 4 bases unmatched. The CDR3 coding sequence is TGTGCCAGCAGTGAAAGAAGGGACAGGGACACTGAAGCTTTCTTT. As protein: CASSERRDRDTEAFF.

This clonotype appeared many times. Mismatch with germline at one junction end may stem from a read error. The chain links TRBV18 to TRBJ1-1; 9 nucleotides align to TRBD1. The CDR3 runs to 15 residues. Germline-derived CDR1 and CDR2 are KGHSH and LQKENI. The CDR3 sequence: CASSPGQGMNTEAFF. The CDR3 coding sequence is TGCGCCAGCAGCCCGGGACAGGGAATGAACACTGAAGCTTTCTTT.

In the case of this clonotype: Possible read error: a much larger clone is one base away. This chain connects TRBV5-6 to TRBJ2-1; tentative D call: TRBD2 (5 bases). The CDR3 contains 14 residues. In germline, CDR1 is SGHDT, CDR2 YYEEEE. The CDR3 spells CAGSSPITETKQFF. In DNA form, the CDR3 reads TGTGCCGGCAGCAGTCCGATTACAGAGACTAAGCAGTTCTTC.

The chain is built from TRBV12-3 or TRBV12-4 and TRBJ1-2; the match to TRBD1 covers 9 bases. The V and J ends lost 6 bases and 6 bases, in that order; junction bases with no gene match: 5. CDR3 length: 13 residues. In DNA, the CDR3 is TGTGCCAGCAGGGACAGGGGACTAGATGGCTACACCTTC. It translates to CASRDRGLDGYTF.

The CDR3 region has the DNA TGTGCCACCATCTACATGAACACTGAAGCTTTCTTT. Translation gives CATIYMNTEAFF. V gene TRBV28 combines with J gene TRBJ1-1; unclear D gene. The CDR3 totals 12 residues. Trimming left V 10 bases short and J 0 bases short, with 9 bases between. Looked up from germline, CDR1 is MDHEN and CDR2 is SYDVKM. Full variable domain (outside the CDR3, taken from reference TRBV28 and TRBJ1-1): DVKVTQSSRYLVKRTGEKVFLECVQDMDHENMFWYRQDPGLGLRLIYFSYDVKMKEKGDIPEGYSVSREKKERFSLILESASTNQTSMYLCATIYMNTEAFFGQGTRLTVV.

The V and J genes are TRBV6-2 or TRBV6-3 and TRBJ1-3, with D uncertain. V lost 7 bases and J lost 2, with 12 bases in between. The V gene's germline CDR1 is MNHEY and CDR2 SVGEGT. This CDR3 spans 14 amino acids. The CDR3 here is CASMDLVPGNTIYF. Written as DNA, the CDR3 is TGTGCCAGCATGGATTTGGTTCCTGGAAACACCATATATTTT.

The chain carries TRBV7-2 and TRBJ2-7; a weak D match, TRBD2 (5 bases). Trimming took 3 bases from V and 8 from J, leaving 14 bases between them. The CDR3 runs 13 residues. Germline CDR1 and CDR2: SGHTA and FQGNSA. CDR3 bases: TGTGCCAGCAGCTTCCAGGACGGGGTGAAGCAGTACTTC. Its translation is CASSFQDGVKQYF.

The V gene is TRBV20-1, the J gene TRBJ2-3; D unclear. V was clipped by 6 bases and J by 6 bases, with 7 bases between them. The germline V gene encodes CDR1 DFQATT and CDR2 SNEGSKA (reference sequence). The CDR3 has 10 residues. For the CDR3, the DNA is TGCAGTGCCGTTCCGGATACGCAGTATTTT. It is translated as CSAVPDTQYF.

The V call is TRBV9, the J call TRBJ2-6, with D unclear. V was trimmed by 4 bases and J by 0 bases, leaving 11 bases between them. The CDR3 covers 16 residues. Germline values: CDR1 SGDLS, CDR2 YYNGEE. In nucleotides, the CDR3 is TGTGCCAGCAGCCGCTTTCAGACCTCTGGGGCCAACGTCCTGACTTTC. Residues: CASSRFQTSGANVLTF.

This clonotype was found a few times. The chain couples TRBV25-1 to TRBJ2-7; D remains unclear. The CDR3 has 16 amino acids. The germline V gene encodes CDR1 MGHDK and CDR2 SYGVNS. V was pared by 4 bases and J by 2 bases, with 18 bases between. The CDR3 region has the DNA TGTGCCAGCAGTGGACAACAAGGGCCGTTACCCTACGAGCAGTACTTC. It is translated as CASSGQQGPLPYEQYF.

CDR3: CSAATGHRRDTQYF. CDR3 sequence (DNA): TGCAGTGCAGCAACAGGTCACCGCAGGGATACGCAGTATTTT. This rearrangement joins TRBV20-1 to TRBJ2-3; D perhaps matches TRBD1 (5 bases). The V gene's germline CDR1 is DFQATT and CDR2 SNEGSKA (reference sequence). This CDR3 spans 14 amino acids. V was clipped by 6 bases and J by 6 bases, with 19 bases between them.

The chain couples TRBV28 to TRBJ2-3; tentative D call: TRBD1 (6 bases). Trimming stripped 7 bases from V and 3 bases from J, with 14 bases between. This CDR3 comprises 14 residues. The V gene's germline CDR1 is MDHEN and CDR2 SYDVKM. Here the CDR3 DNA reads TGTGCCAGCATACTGGGGGCCAGGACAGATACGCAGTATTTT. As protein: CASILGARTDTQYF.